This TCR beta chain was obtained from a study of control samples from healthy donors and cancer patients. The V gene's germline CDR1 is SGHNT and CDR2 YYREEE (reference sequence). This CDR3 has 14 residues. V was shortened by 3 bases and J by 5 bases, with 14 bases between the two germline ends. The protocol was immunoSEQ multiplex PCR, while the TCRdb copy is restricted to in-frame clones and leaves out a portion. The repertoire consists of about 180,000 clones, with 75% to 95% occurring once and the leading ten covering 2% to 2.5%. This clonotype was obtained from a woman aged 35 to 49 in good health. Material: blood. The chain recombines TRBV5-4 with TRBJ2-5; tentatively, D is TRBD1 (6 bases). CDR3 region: CASSYRPGGETQYF. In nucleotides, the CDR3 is TGTGCCAGCAGCTACCGGCCTGGGGGCGAGACCCAGTACTTC. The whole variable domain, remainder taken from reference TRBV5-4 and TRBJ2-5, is ETGVTQSPTHLIKTRGQQVTLRCSSQSGHNTVSWYQQALGQGPQFIFQYYREEENGRGNFPPRFSGLQFPNYSSELNVNALELDDSALYLCASSYRPGGETQYFGPGTRLLVL.